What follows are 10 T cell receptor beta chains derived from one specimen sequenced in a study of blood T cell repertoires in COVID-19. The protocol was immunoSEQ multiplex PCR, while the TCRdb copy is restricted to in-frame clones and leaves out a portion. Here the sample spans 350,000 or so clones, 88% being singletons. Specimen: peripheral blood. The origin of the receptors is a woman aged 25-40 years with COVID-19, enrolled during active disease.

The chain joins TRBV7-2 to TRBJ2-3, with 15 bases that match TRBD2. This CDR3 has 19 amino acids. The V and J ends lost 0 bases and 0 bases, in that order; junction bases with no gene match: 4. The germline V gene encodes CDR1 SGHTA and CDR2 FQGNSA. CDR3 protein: CASSLAGTSGGRSTDTQYF. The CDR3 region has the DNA TGTGCCAGCAGCTTAGCGGGGACTAGCGGGGGGCGGAGCACAGATACGCAGTATTTT.

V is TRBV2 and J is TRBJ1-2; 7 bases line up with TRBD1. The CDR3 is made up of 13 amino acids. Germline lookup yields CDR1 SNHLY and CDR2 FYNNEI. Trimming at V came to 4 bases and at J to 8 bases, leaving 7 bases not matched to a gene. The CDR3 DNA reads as TGTGCCAGCAGTGGGGACAGTCGTGAAGGCTACACCTTC. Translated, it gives CASSGDSREGYTF.

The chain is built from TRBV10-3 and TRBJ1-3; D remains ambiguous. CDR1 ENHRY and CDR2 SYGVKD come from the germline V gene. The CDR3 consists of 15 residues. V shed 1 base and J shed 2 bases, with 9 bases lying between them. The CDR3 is CAISEWAGTGNTIYF. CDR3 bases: TGTGCCATCAGTGAGTGGGCAGGTACTGGAAACACCATATATTTT.

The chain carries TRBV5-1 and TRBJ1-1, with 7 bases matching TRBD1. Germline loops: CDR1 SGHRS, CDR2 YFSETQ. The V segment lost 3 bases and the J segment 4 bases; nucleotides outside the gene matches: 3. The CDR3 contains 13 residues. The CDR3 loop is CASSWRDSTEAFF. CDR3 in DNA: TGCGCCAGCAGCTGGCGGGACAGCACTGAAGCTTTCTTT.

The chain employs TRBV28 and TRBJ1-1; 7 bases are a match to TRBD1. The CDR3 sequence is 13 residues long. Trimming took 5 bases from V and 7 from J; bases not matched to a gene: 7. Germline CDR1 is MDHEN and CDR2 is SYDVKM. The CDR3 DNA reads TGTGCCAGCAGTCTCGGGACAGACAATGAAGCTTTCTTT. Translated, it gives CASSLGTDNEAFF.

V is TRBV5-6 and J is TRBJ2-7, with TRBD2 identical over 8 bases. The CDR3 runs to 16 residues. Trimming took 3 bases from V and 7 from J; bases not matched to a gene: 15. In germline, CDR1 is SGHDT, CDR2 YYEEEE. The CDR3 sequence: CASSYPPGLVSREQYF. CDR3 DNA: TGTGCCAGCAGCTATCCCCCGGGACTAGTCAGCAGGGAGCAGTACTTC. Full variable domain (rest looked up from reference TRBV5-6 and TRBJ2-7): DAGVTQSPTHLIKTRGQQVTLRCSPKSGHDTVSWYQQALGQGPQFIFQYYEEEERQRGNFPDRFSGHQFPNYSSELNVNALLLGDSALYLCASSYPPGLVSREQYFGPGTRLTVT.

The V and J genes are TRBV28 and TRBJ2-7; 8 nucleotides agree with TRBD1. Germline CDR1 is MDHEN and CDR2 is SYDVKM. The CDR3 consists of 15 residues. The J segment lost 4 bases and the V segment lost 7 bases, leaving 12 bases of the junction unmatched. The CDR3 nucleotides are TGTGCCAGCAAGCCTCCCGGGACAGGACCATACGAGCAGTACTTC. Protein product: CASKPPGTGPYEQYF.

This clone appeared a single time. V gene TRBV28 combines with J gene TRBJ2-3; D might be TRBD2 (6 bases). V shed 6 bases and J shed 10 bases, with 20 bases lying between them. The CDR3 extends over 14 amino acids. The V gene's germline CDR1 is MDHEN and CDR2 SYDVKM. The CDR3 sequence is CASSSGRGSPSQYF. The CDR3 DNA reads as TGTGCCAGCAGCTCCGGCCGGGGGTCCCCGTCGCAGTATTTT.

CDR3 sequence (DNA): TGTGCCAGCAGTTACGAATTTAGGGGTGGGCGGAATACGCAGTATTTT. Its translation: CASSYEFRGGRNTQYF. The chain employs TRBV6-5 and TRBJ2-3, with D tentatively TRBD1 (5 bases). The CDR3 runs to 16 residues. Germline V CDR1 and CDR2: MNHEY, SVGAGI. The V end lost 2 bases, the J end lost 7 bases, and 19 bases lay between the germline ends.

CDR3 loop: CASSQSGQGADEQYV. In nucleotides, the CDR3 is TGCGCCAGCAGTCAATCGGGACAGGGCGCAGACGAGCAGTACGTC. This chain uses TRBV23-1 with TRBJ2-7; TRBD1 agrees at 9 bases. TRBV23-1 is placed among ORFs of uncertain function. The V gene end was trimmed by 0 bases and the J gene end by 5 bases; junction bases not matched to a gene: 5. The CDR3 sequence is 15 residues long.